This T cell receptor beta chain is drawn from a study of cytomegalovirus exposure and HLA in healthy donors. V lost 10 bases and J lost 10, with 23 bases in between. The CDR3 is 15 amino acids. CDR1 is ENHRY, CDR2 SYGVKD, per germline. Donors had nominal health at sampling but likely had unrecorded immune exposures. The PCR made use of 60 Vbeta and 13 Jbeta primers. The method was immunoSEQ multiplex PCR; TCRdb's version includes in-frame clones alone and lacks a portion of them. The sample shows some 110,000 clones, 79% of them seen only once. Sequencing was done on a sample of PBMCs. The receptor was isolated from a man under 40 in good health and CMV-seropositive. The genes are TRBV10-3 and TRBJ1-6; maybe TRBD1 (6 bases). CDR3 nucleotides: TGTGCCACCCAGGGGACGAGAATAGTTGGGTCACCCCTCCACTTT. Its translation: CATQGTRIVGSPLHF.